A selection of T cell receptor beta chains follows, all from one sample in a study of blood T cell repertoires in COVID-19. Assay: immunoSEQ multiplex PCR; the TCRdb copy retains only in-frame clones and omits some. The repertoire has about 51,000 clones, approximately 86% of them found once; the top ten carry 1% to 1.5%. The material sequenced was peripheral blood. The origin of the receptors is a man in his sixties with acute or convalescent COVID-19. The CDR3 runs from the conserved cysteine through the conserved F or W. The D gene is left open where the match is weak. Clone size is given for some rows only: seen once, a few or many times, or a class if the clone is expanded.

abundance	j_gene	d_gene	v_gene	CDR3nt	CDR3aa
.	TRBJ2-3	.	TRBV7-2	TGTGCCAGCAGCTTCCGGACAGCTCACACAGATACGCAGTATTTT	CASSFRTAHTDTQYF
once	TRBJ1-2	.	TRBV5-1	TGCGCCAGCAGCTTGGACTACACAGGGCTCGGTAACTATGGCTACACCTTC	CASSLDYTGLGNYGYTF
.	TRBJ1-6	TRBD1	TRBV14	TGTGCCAGCAGCGCAGGGGGGAACTATAATTCACCCCTCCACTTT	CASSAGGNYNSPLHF
.	TRBJ2-1	.	TRBV3-1/TRBV3-2	TGTGCCAGCAGCCCCAGTATTCTGGGCCATGAGCAGTTCTTC	CASSPSILGHEQFF
.	TRBJ2-6	.	TRBV28	TGTGCCAGCACCGCCAACAGGGCTGGGGCCAACGTCCTGACTTTC	CASTANRAGANVLTF
.	TRBJ2-1	.	TRBV6-1	TGTGCCAGCAGTGAAGATGGCAGATTCGCCTACAATGAGCAGTTCTTC	CASSEDGRFAYNEQFF
.	TRBJ1-1	TRBD1	TRBV29-1	TGCAGCGCGGGACAGTGGAACACTGAAGCTTTCTTT	CSAGQWNTEAFF
.	TRBJ2-3	.	TRBV4-2	TGTGCCAGCAGCCAAGAACTCCCAGATACGCAGTATTTT	CASSQELPDTQYF
medium-sized	TRBJ1-2	TRBD1	TRBV6-5	TGTGCCAGCAGCCAGGGACAGACCGACCCCTATGGCTACACCTTC	CASSQGQTDPYGYTF
.	TRBJ1-2	TRBD1	TRBV18	TGTGCCAGCTCACCACCGCAGGGGGTTTCGGGCTACACCTTC	CASSPPQGVSGYTF
.	TRBJ2-2	.	TRBV7-3	TGTGCCAGCAAGGGGGAGGGTACCGGGGAGCTGTTTTTT	CASKGEGTGELFF
.	TRBJ2-5	.	TRBV5-5	TGTGCCAGCAGCTTAGGCCCGAGTCGGGGTCTGGTGGTGGAGACCCAGTACTTC	CASSLGPSRGLVVETQYF
.	TRBJ1-2	.	TRBV2	TGTGCCAGCACCCCGAGTCAGGGGAATAGTGGCTACACCTTC	CASTPSQGNSGYTF
.	TRBJ1-2	TRBD1	TRBV4-1	TGCGCCAGCAGCCAAGAATTAGGCCAGGGGGCGGGTGGCTACACCTTC	CASSQELGQGAGGYTF
few	TRBJ2-2	TRBD2	TRBV6-1	TGTGCCAGCAGTGAACTAGCGGGGGGATCCGGGGAGCTGTTTTTT	CASSELAGGSGELFF
.	TRBJ2-7	.	TRBV25-1	TGTGCCAGCAGTGAATATGCAGGCATTGGCGAGCAGTACTTC	CASSEYAGIGEQYF
.	TRBJ1-2	TRBD1	TRBV4-3	TGCGCCAGCAGCCAAGTTCATCAAGGGACAGGGACTGGCTACACCTTC	CASSQVHQGTGTGYTF
.	TRBJ2-7	.	TRBV5-1	TGCGCCAGCAGCTTGTCCGGGACAAACGCCTACGAGCAGTACTTC	CASSLSGTNAYEQYF
few	TRBJ1-6	TRBD1	TRBV7-2	TGTGCCAGCAGGAGAAGAGGGACAGGGGGCTTTAACGGTTCACCCCTCCACTTT	CASRRRGTGGFNGSPLHF
.	TRBJ2-1	.	TRBV6-1	TGTGCCAGCAGTGAAGCCCGTCTACAGGTCTCCTACAATGAGCAGTTCTTC	CASSEARLQVSYNEQFF
.	TRBJ2-7	.	TRBV6-2/TRBV6-3	TGTGCCAGCAGTTACTCGAAAGCGCAGGGAACCCACGAGCAGTACTTC	CASSYSKAQGTHEQYF
.	TRBJ2-7	.	TRBV5-4	TGTGCCAGCAGCGTCGGAACACAGGTCTCCACCTACGAGCAGTACTTC	CASSVGTQVSTYEQYF
.	TRBJ1-2	.	TRBV19	TGTGCCAGTAGTTATACGGGGTATGGCTACACCTTC	CASSYTGYGYTF